This paragraph covers one TCR beta chain sequence. The data were taken from a study of cytomegalovirus exposure and HLA in healthy donors. Donors in the study were healthy people who gave bone marrow. The donors, nominally healthy at sampling, likely had unrecorded immune exposures. PCR amplification relied on 60 Vbeta primers (plus 13 Jbeta primers). The repertoire was sequenced with immunoSEQ multiplex PCR; TCRdb's copy has only in-frame clones and lacks some. The profile shows 96,000 or so clones, approximately 75% of them singletons. The specimen was PBMCs. The source is a female donor in good health and CMV-seropositive.

CDR3: CASSLSKQGSGYTF. DNA for the CDR3: TGTGCCAGCAGTTTATCAAAACAGGGAAGCGGCTACACCTTC. This chain connects TRBV27 to TRBJ1-2; perhaps TRBD1 as D (6 bases). The V and J ends lost 0 bases and 8 bases respectively, with 13 bases between them. Germline assignment: CDR1 MNHEY and CDR2 SMNVEV (reference sequence). The CDR3 has 14 amino acids.